This TCR beta chain was profiled in a study of cytomegalovirus exposure and HLA in healthy donors. The CDR3 loop spans 15 amino acids. Looked up from germline, CDR1 is SGHTA and CDR2 is FQGNSA. V dropped 6 bases and J dropped 0 bases, with 12 bases sitting between them. Vbeta (60) and Jbeta (13) primers were used in the PCR. Repertoires were generated with immunoSEQ multiplex PCR, while TCRdb's copy carries only in-frame clones and drops some. The sample holds around 150,000 clones, less than 80% seen once. In this sample, this clone turned up a few times. The chain links TRBV7-2 to TRBJ1-3; tentative D call: TRBD1 (5 bases). Sequencing input: PBMCs. This receptor was identified in a female donor in good health and CMV-seropositive. The CDR3, as DNA: TGTGCCAGCAGTCGTACAGGTTCCTCTGGAAACACCATATATTTT. Translated: CASSRTGSSGNTIYF.